This T cell receptor (beta chain) was identified in a study of shared clonotypes between healthy human individuals. Repertoires were generated with immunoSEQ multiplex PCR, while TCRdb's copy carries only in-frame clones and drops some. The sample shows millions of clones, roughly 94% of them seen only once. General study findings and limits: Four donors showed sharing of about 4.8% of naive CD4 clonotypes.

Details on this clone: Its target is unknown.

This CDR3 spans 18 amino acids. Germline loops: CDR1 MDHEN, CDR2 SYDVKM. J was trimmed by 3 bases and V by 2 bases; bases with no gene match: 13. Naive CD8 cells, CD45RO-negative and positively selected for CCR7, excluded terminally differentiated effector memory CD45RA+ cells. The chain employs TRBV28 and TRBJ2-7, with 10 bases that match TRBD1. The specimen sequenced was naive CD8+ T cells sorted from blood. The sequence was collected from a young man in good health. CDR3 in amino acids: CASSLIFALTGGIYEQYF. CDR3 coding DNA: TGTGCCAGCAGTTTAATTTTTGCGTTGACAGGGGGCATCTACGAGCAGTACTTC.